Detailed here is one T cell receptor (beta chain). What it binds is not known. Germline CDR1 is LGHDT and CDR2 is YNNKEL (reference sequence). This CDR3 has 15 residues. V gave up 2 bases and J gave up 3 bases; unmatched junction bases: 4. Building of the TCR beta libraries involved iRepertoire HTBI primers and Arm-PCR of CDR3 regions. MiXCR, applied by TCRdb to the multiplex PCR reads, yields one record per CDR3 protein. The repertoire consists of over 450,000 distinct CDR3 sequences, with around a fifth occurring once and the leading ten covering roughly 7%. The data originate from a study of regulatory T cells in long-lasting Graves disease. Points from the study as a whole: A greater number of public clonotypes (around 3,000) was shared by persistent patients than by new patients (just over 950). Persistent disease favored TRBV28, TRBJ1-2 and TRBJ2-5.

Time point denoted: persistent/refractory GD, antithyroid drugs over 5 years with positive TRAb. RNA from PBMCs was the source of the TCR library. The material sequenced was peripheral blood mononuclear cells (PBMCs), taken when the disease was refractory, from a patient treated with antithyroid drugs. V usage is TRBV3-1 and J usage is TRBJ2-7; 10 bases align to TRBD1. The receptor was isolated from a female donor with Graves disease. The CDR3 sequence is CASSQSGTGDYEQYF. The CDR3 DNA is TGTGCCAGCAGCCAATCCGGGACAGGGGACTACGAGCAGTACTTC.